The 21 T cell receptor delta chains below all came from one sample that was sequenced in a study of gamma-delta T cells after stem cell transplantation. TCRdb reprocessed the RT-PCR reads through CATT. The data show thousands of delta-chain clones, with 21% seen just once and around 26% held by the top ten. The sample comprised gamma-delta T cells. The source of these receptors is a human donor. It is not recorded whose cells these are; they may come from a transplant donor.

With respect to this clone: The TCRdb protein comes from a much larger clone and disagrees with this DNA's translation at residue 8, likely due to a read error; the protein given here is derived from the DNA. CDR3: CACEPLGNTSYDKLIF. Here the CDR3 DNA reads TGTGCCTGTGAACCTCTGGGGAATACTTCATACGATAAACTCATCTTT. The V gene is TRDV2, the J gene TRDJ1, with D perhaps matching TRDD3 (6 bases). Deletions cut 4 bases from V and 4 bases from J, with 21 bases between. This CDR3 comprises 16 residues. In germline, CDR1 is GEAIGNYY, CDR2 EKD.

Turning to this clone: A far more abundant clone sits one base away, making this likely a read error. This sequence joins TRDV2 and TRDJ1; 9 nucleotides match TRDD3. The germline V gene has CDR1 GEAIGNYY and CDR2 EKD. The CDR3 loop spans 19 amino acids. In nucleotides, the CDR3 is TGTGCCCGTGACTCTATACAATCCTGGCTGGGGGATGACACCGATAAACTCATCTTT. Translation: CARDSIQSWLGDDTDKLIF.

A remark on this clone: The TCRdb record carries a much larger clone's protein, which differs from this DNA's translation at residue 12; a read error is the likely cause, and the protein listed here is the DNA translation. This CDR3 is CACDTLLGDTSGKLIF. CDR3 in DNA: TGTGCCTGTGACACACTACTGGGGGATACGTCCGGTAAACTCATCTTT. The chain is built from TRDV2 and TRDJ1; 13 bases fit TRDD3. CDR1 and CDR2 from the germline V gene are GEAIGNYY and EKD. The CDR3 loop spans 16 amino acids. J lost 7 bases, V lost 1 base, and 8 bases had no gene match.

The table lists this clone with a few counts. The V call is TRDV2, the J call TRDJ1; TRDD3 agrees at 8 bases. Germline V CDR1 and CDR2: GEAIGNYY, EKD. CDR3 length: 21 residues. Trimming removed 1 base from V and 0 bases from J; junction bases left unmatched: 21. CDR3 nucleotides: TGTGCCTGTGACACTCTCCTTGTTACTGGGGGCCACCGGGCATACACCGATAAACTCATCTTT. It is translated as CACDTLLVTGGHRAYTDKLIF.

This clone was detected many times. The chain combines TRDV2 with TRDJ1, with 12 bases matching TRDD3. The CDR3 has 23 amino acids. The trim removed 0 bases at V and 2 bases at J, leaving 24 bases unmatched. Germline assignment: CDR1 GEAIGNYY and CDR2 EKD. CDR3 sequence reads: CACDTVANRPSYAGGYGTDKLIF. CDR3 DNA sequence: TGTGCCTGTGACACCGTGGCGAATCGCCCTTCGTATGCTGGGGGATACGGGACCGATAAACTCATCTTT.

This clone was seen only a few times. Translating this DNA gives a protein that differs at residue 13 from the TCRdb one, which belongs to a much larger clone; a read error is likely, and the protein shown is this translation. The chain couples TRDV2 to TRDJ1; 10 bases fit TRDD3. J gave up 0 bases and V 3 bases, and 15 bases lay outside the gene matches. Germline V CDR1 and CDR2: GEAIGNYY, EKD. The CDR3 is made up of 19 amino acids. DNA for the CDR3: TGTGCCTGTGACTCTATACAATCCTGGCTGGGGGATAACACCGATAAACTCATCTTT. This translates into CACDSIQSWLGDNTDKLIF.

This clone was counted only a few times. It differs at one base from a far larger clone, so likely a read error. This chain links TRDV2 with TRDJ1, with 7 bases identical to TRDD3. The CDR3 contains 14 residues. Germline V gives CDR1 GEAIGNYY, CDR2 EKD. V lost 3 bases to trimming and J lost 8 bases; unmatched junction nucleotides: 11. Here the CDR3 reads CACDALAGGLKLIF. Written as DNA, the CDR3 is TGTGCCTGTGACGCTCTAGCTGGGGGTCTAAAACTCATCTTT.

This clone is medium-sized by share. The chain recombines TRDV2 with TRDJ3, with TRDD3 identical over 11 bases. The CDR3 loop spans 18 amino acids. V was pared by 3 bases and J by 1 base, with 4 bases of the junction left unmatched. Germline lookup yields CDR1 GEAIGNYY and CDR2 EKD. CDR3 DNA: TGTGCCTGTGACGCTGGGGGATACCGGTCCTGGGACACCCGACAGATGTTTTTC. Its translation: CACDAGGYRSWDTRQMFF.

This clone came up once. It may be a read error: a sequence one base away is much more abundant. Within the sample, other DNA sequences also encode this same CDR3. The rearrangement uses TRAV29/DV5 and TRDJ1; 10 bases fit TRDD3. Germline V lookup: CDR1 NSMFDY, CDR2 ISSIKDK. This CDR3 has 16 residues. For the CDR3, the DNA is TGTGCGGCAAGAGACGGGGGATACGCTGAGGCCGATAAACTCATCTTT. Encoded protein: CAARDGGYAEADKLIF. Together with reference TRAV29/DV5 and TRDJ1, the CDR3 gives the full variable domain: DQQVKQNSPSLSVQEGRISILNCDYTNSMFDYFLWYKKYPAEGPTFLISISSIKDKNEDGRFTVFLNKSAKHLSLHIVPSQPGDSAVYFCAARDGGYAEADKLIFGKGTRVTVEP.

This clone is categorized as large. CDR3 nucleotides: TGTGCCTGTGACGGCCTTTCCTGGGACACCCGACAGATGTTTTTC. Translating it yields CACDGLSWDTRQMFF. The chain combines TRDV2 with TRDJ3, with D unclear. Germline loops: CDR1 GEAIGNYY, CDR2 EKD. V lost 3 bases and J lost 1, with 6 bases in between. CDR3 length: 15 residues.

V and J are TRDV2 and TRDJ1, with TRDD3 identical over 8 bases. This CDR3 has 16 residues. V dropped 2 bases and J dropped 0; count of bases not matched to a gene: 7. The germline gives CDR1 GEAIGNYY, CDR2 EKD. CDR3 sequence (DNA): TGTGCCTGTGACAGACTGGGGGTGGACTACACCGATAAACTCATCTTT. Residues: CACDRLGVDYTDKLIF.

This clone was seen a handful of times. The J gene is TRDJ1, the V gene TRDV1; D not resolved. Germline loops: CDR1 TSWWSYY, CDR2 QGS. This CDR3 region has 17 residues. The germline V and J ends were trimmed by 5 bases and 0 bases, with 19 bases remaining between them. CDR3 coding DNA: TGTGCTCTTGGGCCTAATACCCTGACCCCTTACACCGATAAACTCATCTTT. The encoded protein is CALGPNTLTPYTDKLIF.

This clone was observed a few times. A far larger clone is one nucleotide away, so this likely arose from a read error. This chain uses TRDV2 with TRDJ1, with D maybe TRDD3 (6 bases). CDR3 length equals 17 residues. CDR1 is GEAIGNYY, CDR2 EKD, per germline. V lost 3 bases and J lost 7, with 26 bases in between. CDR3 sequence: CACDAFVSEGLGGKLIF. The CDR3 DNA reads as TGTGCCTGTGACGCCTTCGTTTCGGAGGGTTTGGGGGGTAAACTCATCTTT.

Note on this clone: TCRdb assigns this DNA the protein of a much larger clone, which departs from its translation at residue 4; this likely reflects a read error, and the protein shown comes from translating the DNA. This chain links TRDV2 with TRDJ3; 7 bases agree with TRDD3. J lost 3 bases, V lost 5 bases, and 12 bases had no gene match. The CDR3 consists of 18 residues. The germline CDR1 and CDR2 sequences are GEAIGNYY and EKD. CDR3: CACGSAGGQDWDTRQMFF. In DNA form, the CDR3 reads TGTGCCTGTGGCTCGGCTGGGGGCCAAGACTGGGACACCCGACAGATGTTTTTC.

In its sample, this clone is medium-sized. A read error likely explains this, since a far larger clone differs by one base. This CDR3 is also generated by other DNA sequences in the sample. The V gene is TRDV2, the J gene TRDJ1; D is uncertain. Germline CDR1 and CDR2: GEAIGNYY and EKD. The CDR3 is 18 amino acids. This CDR3 reads CACDTLLTPNSYTDKLIF. The CDR3, as DNA: TGTGCCTGTGACACCCTGCTGACACCGAATTCATACACCGATAAACTCATCTTC.

As concerns this clone: A far larger clone differs by one base, so this is likely a read error. Other DNA sequences in this specimen translate into the identical CDR3. The gene calls are TRDV2 and TRDJ1; 7 bases are shared with TRDD3. The V and J ends lost 0 bases and 9 bases, in that order; junction bases with no gene match: 9. CDR3 size: 14 residues. Germline V gene sequence: CDR1 GEAIGNYY, CDR2 EKD. The CDR3, as DNA: TGTGCCTGTGACACCTTGGGGGGATTTCGAGAACTCATCTTT. Translating it yields CACDTLGGFRELIF.

About this clone itself: A far larger clone is off by one base, so a read error is likely. This chain connects TRDV2 to TRDJ3, with 7 bases that match TRDD3. The trim removed 0 bases at V and 11 bases at J, leaving 9 bases unmatched. The CDR3 consists of 16 residues. The germline CDR1 and CDR2 sequences are GEAIGNYY and EKD. CDR3: CACDTVGISPSRQMFF. CDR3 DNA: TGTGCCTGTGACACCGTGGGGATAAGCCCATCCCGACAGATGTTTTTC.

In this sample, this clone is large (0.1 to 1%). The identical CDR3 is also encoded by other nucleotide sequences in the sample. The rearrangement joins TRDV2 to TRDJ1; 7 bases map to TRDD3. The germline V gene has CDR1 GEAIGNYY and CDR2 EKD. V dropped 1 base and J dropped 3; count of bases not matched to a gene: 10. CDR3 length: 16 amino acids. The chain's CDR3 is CACDTLSGIESDKLIF. DNA for the CDR3: TGTGCCTGTGACACTTTATCGGGGATAGAGTCCGATAAACTCATCTTT.

As regards this clone: This sequence may be a read error, since a much larger clone differs from it by one base. V and J are TRDV1 and TRDJ4; 9 positions agree with TRDD3. CDR3 length: 14 residues. The trim removed 8 bases at V and 0 bases at J, leaving 7 bases unmatched. Germline V gene sequence: CDR1 TSWWSYY, CDR2 QGS. In DNA form, the CDR3 reads TGTGCTCTTTACTGGGGGACGGGGACCAGACCCCTGATCTTT. It codes for CALYWGTGTRPLIF.

This clone is medium-sized in the sample. Other DNA sequences from this sample encode an identical CDR3 as well. The CDR3 is CACDTLLGDTYTDKLIF. CDR3 nucleotides: TGTGCCTGTGACACTTTACTGGGGGATACTTACACCGATAAACTCATCTTT. The genes are TRDV2 and TRDJ1; 12 positions match TRDD3. The length of the CDR3 is 17 residues. The V gene end was trimmed by 1 base and the J gene end by 0 bases; junction bases not matched to a gene: 5. CDR1 and CDR2 from the germline V gene are GEAIGNYY and EKD.

This clone was picked up many times. Here the CDR3 DNA reads TGTGCTCTTGGGGAAGGAGGGTCTACTATTTGGGGCCACCCTTTTAAACTCATCTTT. This codes for CALGEGGSTIWGHPFKLIF. The J gene is TRDJ1, the V gene TRDV1; possible D gene TRDD3, 5 bases. CDR3 length: 19 amino acids. Trimming left V 2 bases short and J 7 bases short, with 29 bases between. Germline CDR1 is TSWWSYY and CDR2 is QGS.